Following are 17 T cell receptor beta chains from one sample sequenced in a study of T cells in localized non-small cell lung cancer. TCRdb's table, derived via immunoSEQ multiplex PCR, lists solely in-frame clones and lacks some. Among roughly 40,000 clones listed, roughly 86% were seen once. The sample here was peripheral blood, taken before any cancer treatment. The receptors stem from a man aged 18-55 years with stage I lung adenocarcinoma.

The chain links TRBV10-3 to TRBJ1-2, with D possibly being TRBD1 (5 bases). There are 14 residues in the CDR3. From germline, CDR1 is ENHRY and CDR2 SYGVKD. The V gene lost 7 bases and the J gene lost 3 bases, with 15 bases spanning the gap. The CDR3 DNA follows: TGTGCCATCAAAGTACCGGGGCAGCACTATGGCTACACCTTC. It specifies CAIKVPGQHYGYTF.

The J gene is TRBJ2-5, the V gene TRBV19; possibly TRBD2 for D (6 bases). Germline values: CDR1 LNHDA, CDR2 SQIVND (reference sequence). The CDR3 runs to 15 residues. V lost 6 bases to trimming and J lost 4 bases, with 18 bases between them. The CDR3 sequence is CASSRWGTQTETQYF. The CDR3 nucleotides are TGTGCCAGTAGCCGTTGGGGGACTCAGACAGAGACCCAGTACTTC.

The gene calls are TRBV19 and TRBJ1-5; possible D gene TRBD1, 6 bases. Deletions cut 6 bases from V and 2 bases from J, with 20 bases between. There are 17 residues in the CDR3. Germline loops: CDR1 LNHDA, CDR2 SQIVND (reference sequence). This CDR3 reads CASRTYTGRVGNQPQHF. The DNA for the CDR3 is TGTGCCAGTAGGACCTATACAGGGAGGGTCGGCAATCAGCCCCAGCATTTT. Supplemented by reference TRBV19 and TRBJ1-5, the full variable domain reads DGGITQSPKYLFRKEGQNVTLSCEQNLNHDAMYWYRQDPGQGLRLIYYSQIVNDFQKGDIAEGYSVSREKKESFPLTVTSAQKNPTAFYLCASRTYTGRVGNQPQHFGDGTRLSIL.

The chain employs TRBV4-2 and TRBJ2-1; 7 bases match TRBD2. The germline gives CDR1 LGHNA, CDR2 YNFKEQ. J gave up 14 bases and V 0 bases, and 7 bases lay outside the gene matches. The CDR3 runs 13 residues. The CDR3 spells CASSQEQRGKEFF. The CDR3 DNA reads as TGTGCCAGCAGCCAAGAGCAGCGGGGAAAGGAGTTCTTC.

V and J are TRBV7-8 and TRBJ1-1; D not certain. CDR1 is SGHVS and CDR2 is FQNEAQ in the germline V gene. Trimming left V 1 base short and J 2 bases short, with 14 bases between. This CDR3 spans 16 amino acids. CDR3 nucleotide sequence: TGTGCCAGCAGCTTAGTTCCCATAGGGCATAACACTGAAGCTTTCTTT. This codes for CASSLVPIGHNTEAFF.

The genes are TRBV6-1 and TRBJ1-3; 9 nucleotides agree with TRBD1. V was clipped by 9 bases and J by 4 bases; unmatched bases: 10. CDR1 and CDR2 from the germline V gene are MNHNS and SASEGT. The CDR3 runs 15 residues. For the CDR3, the DNA is TGTGCCAGTTTCGGGACAGGGACGAGAGGAAACACCATATATTTT. Its protein product is CASFGTGTRGNTIYF.

The chain links TRBV2 to TRBJ2-5; 7 bases fit TRBD2. Germline values: CDR1 SNHLY, CDR2 FYNNEI. The V segment lost 5 bases and the J segment 5 bases; nucleotides outside the gene matches: 11. The CDR3 spans 15 residues. The CDR3, as DNA: TGTGCCAGCAGTAAGACCCCCGGACTAGTGGAGACCCAGTACTTC. Residues: CASSKTPGLVETQYF.

This chain uses TRBV7-2 with TRBJ1-1; maybe TRBD1 (6 bases). Germline CDR1 SGHTA, CDR2 FQGNSA. V was pared by 5 bases and J by 3 bases, with 10 bases between. The CDR3 spans 13 residues. The CDR3 region is CASSPQGHTEAFF. The CDR3 region has the DNA TGTGCCAGCAGCCCCCAGGGGCACACTGAAGCTTTCTTT.

The chain recombines TRBV5-1 with TRBJ1-2; 12 nucleotides agree with TRBD1. The ends lost 3 bases at V and 7 bases at J; junction bases unmatched: 10. This CDR3 has 16 residues. Germline V CDR1 and CDR2: SGHRS, YFSETQ. The DNA of the CDR3 is TGCGCCAGCAGCTCACAAACCGGGACAGGGGGCTCTGGCTACACCTTC. It specifies CASSSQTGTGGSGYTF.

The chain links TRBV19 to TRBJ1-5; 9 bases align to TRBD1. The CDR3 is 16 residues long. Losses at the gene ends were 5 bases for V and 6 bases for J; bases not matched to a gene: 11. CDR1 and CDR2 (germline): LNHDA, SQIVND (reference sequence). The CDR3 DNA reads as TGTGCCAGTAGTCTCGTTACAGGGGGCCAAGGTCAGCCCCAGCATTTT. This encodes CASSLVTGGQGQPQHF.

The chain joins TRBV2 to TRBJ2-7; D uncertain. This CDR3 spans 12 amino acids. Trimming pared 4 bases from V and 2 bases from J, leaving 6 bases between. Germline CDR1 and CDR2: SNHLY and FYNNEI. The CDR3, as DNA: TGTGCCAGCAGTGCAACGGCCTACGAGCAGTACTTC. As protein: CASSATAYEQYF.

The rearrangement links TRBV7-2 to TRBJ1-6; weak D call: TRBD1 (6 bases). The germline CDR1 and CDR2 sequences are SGHTA and FQGNSA. V lost 6 bases, J lost 1 base, and 13 bases lay in between. The CDR3 is 16 amino acids. Here the CDR3 reads CASSRTGSSYNSPLHF. The CDR3 DNA is TGTGCCAGCAGTAGAACAGGGAGTTCCTATAATTCACCCCTCCACTTT.

The genes are TRBV7-3 and TRBJ2-1, with 7 bases fitting TRBD1. Germline trimming cut 5 bases from V and 0 bases from J; bases unmatched to any gene: 4. Germline V gene lookup returns CDR1 SGHTA and CDR2 FQGTGA. This CDR3 is 15 amino acids long. Written as DNA, the CDR3 is TGTGCCAGCAGCGTACAGGGGTACTCCTACAATGAGCAGTTCTTC. Amino acid sequence: CASSVQGYSYNEQFF.

This chain connects TRBV25-1 to TRBJ2-3, with 8 bases lining up with TRBD2. This CDR3 is 17 amino acids long. From germline, CDR1 is MGHDK and CDR2 SYGVNS. V trimming: 0 bases; J trimming: 1 base; junction bases outside the gene matches: 6. DNA for the CDR3: TGTGCCAGCAGTGAATATGGAGGGCGGGGGGGCACAGATACGCAGTATTTT. It is translated as CASSEYGGRGGTDTQYF.

This chain links TRBV5-5 with TRBJ2-2; D not resolved. V was trimmed by 2 bases and J by 0 bases, leaving 14 bases between them. CDR1 SGHKS and CDR2 YYEKEE come from the germline V gene (reference sequence). This CDR3 is 17 amino acids long. CDR3 sequence: CASSFYEIQPNTGELFF. As DNA, the CDR3 is TGTGCCAGCAGCTTTTATGAGATCCAACCGAACACCGGGGAGCTGTTTTTT.

This sequence joins TRBV5-1 and TRBJ1-1; 7 bases match TRBD1. Germline values: CDR1 SGHRS, CDR2 YFSETQ. This CDR3 region has 15 residues. Trimming removed 0 bases from V and 4 bases from J; junction bases left unmatched: 6. The CDR3 nucleotides are TGCGCCAGCAGCTTGGGGGACAGTACCCCCACTGAAGCTTTCTTT. Translation: CASSLGDSTPTEAFF.

This sequence joins TRBV2 and TRBJ2-1; TRBD1 aligns across 10 bases. The CDR3 loop spans 14 amino acids. Germline CDR1 is SNHLY and CDR2 is FYNNEI. Trimming at V came to 8 bases and at J to 6 bases, leaving 7 bases not matched to a gene. Here the CDR3 DNA reads TGTGCCAGCCTTGGGACAGGGGTACTCAATGAGCAGTTCTTC. This translates into CASLGTGVLNEQFF.